Following are 6 T cell receptor beta chains from one sample sequenced in a study of blood T cell repertoires in COVID-19. TCRdb's table, derived via immunoSEQ multiplex PCR, lists solely in-frame clones and lacks some. The table has around 94,000 clones, roughly 92% seen once. The material sequenced was peripheral blood. The receptors stem from a woman between 50 and 59 years old with COVID-19, enrolled during active disease.

CDR3 sequence (DNA): TGTGCCAGCTCACCCTTACGAGATTATAGCAATCAGCCCCAGCATTTT. It codes for CASSPLRDYSNQPQHF. The V and J genes are TRBV18 and TRBJ1-5, with D hard to call. Germline loops: CDR1 KGHSH, CDR2 LQKENI. The CDR3 contains 16 residues. Trimming took off 3 bases at V and 0 bases at J, with 12 bases between the two ends.

The chain joins TRBV3-1 (or the pseudogene TRBV3-2) to TRBJ1-6, with a weak D call TRBD1 (6 bases). The CDR3 is 14 amino acids. CDR1 LGHDT and CDR2 YNNKEL come from the germline V gene (reference sequence). The V end was cut by 3 bases, the J end by 7 bases, with 10 bases between. Here the CDR3 reads CASSQRQVNSPLHF. CDR3 DNA sequence: TGTGCCAGCAGCCAGCGACAGGTGAATTCACCCCTCCACTTT.

This chain joins TRBV25-1 and TRBJ1-1; D not resolved. Germline loops: CDR1 MGHDK, CDR2 SYGVNS. V lost 1 base and J lost 1, with 4 bases in between. CDR3 size: 13 residues. The CDR3: CASSESGNTEAFF. The CDR3 nucleotides are TGTGCCAGCAGTGAATCAGGGAACACTGAAGCTTTCTTT.

The V and J genes are TRBV9 and TRBJ1-3; D is ambiguous. The germline gives CDR1 SGDLS, CDR2 YYNGEE. The CDR3 has 14 amino acids. V gave up 0 bases and J gave up 6 bases, with 10 bases separating them. As DNA, the CDR3 is TGTGCCAGCAGCGTAGGCACTTCCCCAAACACCATATATTTT. This gives the protein CASSVGTSPNTIYF.

This chain links TRBV9 with TRBJ1-2; a weak D match, TRBD1 (6 bases). The CDR3 is 14 residues long. Germline V CDR1 and CDR2: SGDLS, YYNGEE. V lost 4 bases to trimming and J lost 8 bases, with 18 bases between them. CDR3 sequence: CASSTLGPGGGYTF. The DNA for the CDR3 is TGTGCCAGCAGCACCCTGGGACCTGGGGGCGGCTACACCTTC.

Only a few counts were recorded for this clone. V is TRBV19 and J is TRBJ1-2, with D possibly matching TRBD1 (5 bases). Per germline, CDR1 LNHDA and CDR2 SQIVND (reference sequence). CDR3 length equals 14 residues. V gave up 10 bases and J gave up 2 bases, with 17 bases separating them. The CDR3 DNA reads as TGTGCCACCCATTCCGGGAGGGGAAACTATGGCTACACCTTC. Translated: CATHSGRGNYGYTF.